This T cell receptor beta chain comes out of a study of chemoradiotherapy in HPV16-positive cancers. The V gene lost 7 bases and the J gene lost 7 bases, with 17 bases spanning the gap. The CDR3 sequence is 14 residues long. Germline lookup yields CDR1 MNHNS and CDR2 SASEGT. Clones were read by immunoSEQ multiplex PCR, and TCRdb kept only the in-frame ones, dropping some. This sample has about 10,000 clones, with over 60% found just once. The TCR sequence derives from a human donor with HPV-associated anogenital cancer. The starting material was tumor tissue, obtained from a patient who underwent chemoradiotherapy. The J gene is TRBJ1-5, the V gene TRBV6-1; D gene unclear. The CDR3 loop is CASIQQVSGQPQHF. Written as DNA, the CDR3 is TGTGCCAGCATCCAGCAGGTCAGCGGGCAGCCCCAGCATTTT.